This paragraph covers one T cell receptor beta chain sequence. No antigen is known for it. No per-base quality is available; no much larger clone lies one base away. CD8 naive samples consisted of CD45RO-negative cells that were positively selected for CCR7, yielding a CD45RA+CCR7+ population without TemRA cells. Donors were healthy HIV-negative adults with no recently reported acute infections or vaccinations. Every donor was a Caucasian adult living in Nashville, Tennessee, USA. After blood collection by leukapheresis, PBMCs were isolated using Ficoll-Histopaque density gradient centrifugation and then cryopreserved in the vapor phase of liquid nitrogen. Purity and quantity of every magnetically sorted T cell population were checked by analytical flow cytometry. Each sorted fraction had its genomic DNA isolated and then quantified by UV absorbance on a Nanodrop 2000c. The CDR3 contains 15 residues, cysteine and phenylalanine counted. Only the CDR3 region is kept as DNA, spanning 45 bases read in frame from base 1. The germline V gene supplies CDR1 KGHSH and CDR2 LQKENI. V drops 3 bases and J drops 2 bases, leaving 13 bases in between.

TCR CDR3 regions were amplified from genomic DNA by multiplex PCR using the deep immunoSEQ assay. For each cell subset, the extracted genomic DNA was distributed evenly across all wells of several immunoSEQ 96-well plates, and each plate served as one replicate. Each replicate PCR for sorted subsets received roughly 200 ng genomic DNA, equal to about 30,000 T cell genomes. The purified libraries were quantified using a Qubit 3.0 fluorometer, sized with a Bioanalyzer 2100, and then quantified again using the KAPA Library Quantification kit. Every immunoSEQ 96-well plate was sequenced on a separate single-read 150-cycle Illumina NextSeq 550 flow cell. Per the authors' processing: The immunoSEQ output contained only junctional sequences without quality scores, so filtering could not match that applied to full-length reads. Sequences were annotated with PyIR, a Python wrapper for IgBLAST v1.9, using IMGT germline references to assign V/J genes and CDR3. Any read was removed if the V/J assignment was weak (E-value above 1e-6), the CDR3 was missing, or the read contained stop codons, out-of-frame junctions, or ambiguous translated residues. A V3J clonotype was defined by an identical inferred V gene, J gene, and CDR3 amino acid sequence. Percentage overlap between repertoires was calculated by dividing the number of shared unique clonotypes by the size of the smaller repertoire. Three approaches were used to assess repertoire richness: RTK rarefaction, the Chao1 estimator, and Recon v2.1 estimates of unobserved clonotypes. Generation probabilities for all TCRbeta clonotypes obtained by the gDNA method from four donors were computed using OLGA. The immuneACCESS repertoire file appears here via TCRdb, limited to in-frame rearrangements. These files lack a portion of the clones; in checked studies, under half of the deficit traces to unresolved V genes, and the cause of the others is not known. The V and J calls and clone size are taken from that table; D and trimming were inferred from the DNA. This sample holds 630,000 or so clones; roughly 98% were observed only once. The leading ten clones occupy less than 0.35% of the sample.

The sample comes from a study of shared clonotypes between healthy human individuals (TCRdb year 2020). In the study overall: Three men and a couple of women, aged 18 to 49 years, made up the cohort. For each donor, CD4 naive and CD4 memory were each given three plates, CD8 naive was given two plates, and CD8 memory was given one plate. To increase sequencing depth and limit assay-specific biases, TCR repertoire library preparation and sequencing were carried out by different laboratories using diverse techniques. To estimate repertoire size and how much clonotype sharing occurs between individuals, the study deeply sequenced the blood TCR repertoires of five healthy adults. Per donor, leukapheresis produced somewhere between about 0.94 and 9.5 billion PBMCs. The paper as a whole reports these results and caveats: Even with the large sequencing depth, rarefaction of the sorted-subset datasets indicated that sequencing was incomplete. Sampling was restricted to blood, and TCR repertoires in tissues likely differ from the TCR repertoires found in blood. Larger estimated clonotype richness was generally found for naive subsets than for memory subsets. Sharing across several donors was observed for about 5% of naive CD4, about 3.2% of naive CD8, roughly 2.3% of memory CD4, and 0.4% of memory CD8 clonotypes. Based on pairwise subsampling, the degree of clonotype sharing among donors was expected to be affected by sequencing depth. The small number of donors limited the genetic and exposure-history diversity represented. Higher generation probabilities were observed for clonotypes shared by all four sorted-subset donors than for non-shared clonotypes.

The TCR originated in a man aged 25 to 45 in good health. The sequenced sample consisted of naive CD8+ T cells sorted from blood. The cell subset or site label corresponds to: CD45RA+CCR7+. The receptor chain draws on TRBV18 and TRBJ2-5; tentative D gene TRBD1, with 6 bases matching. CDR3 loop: CASSPKTGPQETQYF. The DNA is TGTGCCAGCTCACCGAAGACAGGCCCTCAAGAGACCCAGTACTTC.